These 27 T cell receptor beta chains were sequenced from one sample in a study of blood T cell repertoires in COVID-19. The assay was immunoSEQ multiplex PCR, and TCRdb's table has in-frame clones only and misses some. The data contain 110,000 to 150,000 clones, 80% to 90% of them singletons. Input material: peripheral blood. The receptors were gathered from a woman between 55 and 75 years old with active COVID-19.

V and J are TRBV28 and TRBJ1-5; no definite D call. Germline CDR1 is MDHEN and CDR2 is SYDVKM. V lost 5 bases and J lost 10, with 15 bases in between. CDR3 length: 13 amino acids. CDR3 region: CASSRLAETPQHF. For the CDR3, the DNA is TGTGCCAGCAGTCGGTTGGCGGAGACCCCCCAGCATTTT.

This chain links TRBV10-3 with TRBJ2-3; 8 nucleotides match TRBD2. Looked up from germline, CDR1 is ENHRY and CDR2 is SYGVKD. This CDR3 comprises 22 residues. V lost 0 bases, J lost 3 bases, and 23 bases stayed unmatched. The CDR3 nucleotides are TGTGCCATCAGTGAGTCGCGGCCTCCCGAGAAGGGGTTGGGCGGGAGGACAGATACGCAGTATTTT. This gives the protein CAISESRPPEKGLGGRTDTQYF.

On this clone: A read error may account for a junction end that differs from germline. The chain recombines TRBV24-1 with TRBJ2-5; a weak D match, TRBD2 (6 bases). CDR1 and CDR2 from the germline V gene are KGHDR and SFDVKD. CDR3 length: 17 amino acids. CDR3 nucleotides: TGTGCCACCAGTGAAGGAGGAACGGGAGTCGGCCAAGAGACCCAGCACTTC. This encodes CATSEGGTGVGQETQHF.

The J gene is TRBJ2-2, the V gene TRBV5-4; D perhaps matches TRBD1 (7 bases). The ends were cut back, 4 bases at V and 3 bases at J, with 13 bases in the middle. CDR1 is SGHNT and CDR2 is YYREEE in the germline V gene (reference sequence). This CDR3 has 15 amino acids. For the CDR3, the DNA is TGTGCCAGCAGCAGGGGGGACAGAGACACCGGGGAGCTGTTTTTT. Its protein is CASSRGDRDTGELFF.

J is TRBJ1-1 and V is TRBV12-5, with TRBD1 as a possible D gene (5 bases). The CDR3 covers 15 residues. Trimming stripped 1 base from V and 3 bases from J, with 12 bases between. Germline V gene lookup returns CDR1 LGHNT and CDR2 FRNRAP. This chain's CDR3 is CASGLARDGYTEAFF. CDR3 DNA: TGTGCTAGTGGTTTGGCGCGGGACGGCTACACTGAAGCTTTCTTT.

The genes are TRBV19 and TRBJ1-4, with 10 bases that match TRBD1. V lost 9 bases, J lost 6 bases, and 7 bases stayed unmatched. This CDR3 comprises 14 residues. Per the germline V gene, CDR1 is LNHDA and CDR2 is SQIVND (reference sequence). The CDR3 DNA sequence: TGTGCCAGCCGGGACAGGGGAGTGGATGAAAAACTGTTTTTT. Residues: CASRDRGVDEKLFF.

V usage is TRBV5-1 and J usage is TRBJ2-1; 9 bases agree with TRBD2. Trimming at V came to 1 base and at J to 9 bases, leaving 8 bases not matched to a gene. This CDR3 has 15 residues. The V gene's germline CDR1 is SGHRS and CDR2 YFSETQ. The CDR3 loop reads CASSLSRLAGIEQFF. The CDR3 DNA follows: TGCGCCAGCAGCTTGTCCCGGCTAGCGGGAATTGAGCAGTTCTTC.

The rearrangement links TRBV15 to TRBJ2-5; D is perhaps TRBD2 (5 bases). The CDR3 has 14 residues. V was pared by 3 bases and J by 5 bases, with 13 bases between. The germline V gene has CDR1 LNHNV and CDR2 YYDKDF (reference sequence). The CDR3 here is CATSSGPRGETQYF. The CDR3 bases are TGTGCCACCAGCAGTGGCCCCCGAGGGGAGACCCAGTACTTC.

This chain links TRBV18 with TRBJ2-7; 11 nucleotides agree with TRBD2. J was trimmed by 0 bases and V by 4 bases; bases with no gene match: 14. CDR1 is KGHSH, CDR2 LQKENI, per germline. The CDR3 has 19 amino acids. CDR3 sequence (DNA): TGTGCCAGCTCACTAACAGTTGTCGGGACTAGCGGACACTCCTACGAGCAGTACTTC. Its protein is CASSLTVVGTSGHSYEQYF.

This clone was detected only a few times. The chain joins TRBV2 to TRBJ2-5; 14 positions match TRBD2. V trimming: 5 bases; J trimming: 2 bases; junction bases outside the gene matches: 7. CDR3 length equals 17 residues. Germline V gives CDR1 SNHLY, CDR2 FYNNEI. This chain's CDR3 is CASSLGGLAGEQETQYF. For the CDR3, the DNA is TGTGCCAGCAGTTTAGGGGGACTAGCGGGAGAACAAGAGACCCAGTACTTC.

The chain's CDR3 is CASSFYGANVLTF. DNA for the CDR3: TGTGCCAGCAGCTTCTACGGGGCCAACGTCCTGACTTTC. The chain recombines TRBV7-2 with TRBJ2-6; no definite D call. V was cut by 3 bases and J by 4 bases, with 4 bases left in between. This CDR3 spans 13 amino acids. The germline V gene has CDR1 SGHTA and CDR2 FQGNSA.

The genes are TRBV5-1 and TRBJ2-5; no firm D call. The CDR3 length is 14 residues. CDR1 is SGHRS, CDR2 YFSETQ, per germline. V was clipped by 4 bases and J by 0 bases, with 10 bases between them. The CDR3 sequence: CASSTYSYQETQYF. As DNA, the CDR3 is TGCGCCAGCAGCACCTATTCGTACCAAGAGACCCAGTACTTC.

The chain is built from TRBV23-1 and TRBJ1-2; the D is unclear. TRBV23-1 is recorded as an ORF, its role being uncertain. The CDR3 contains 15 residues. Trimming removed 6 bases from V and 3 bases from J, with 17 bases in between. CDR3 loop: CASSPRPGRHYGYTF. The CDR3 DNA sequence: TGCGCCAGCAGCCCTAGACCGGGGAGACACTATGGCTACACCTTC.

V gene TRBV9 combines with J gene TRBJ2-6; 8 bases line up with TRBD2. The CDR3 totals 18 residues. V lost 5 bases to trimming and J lost 0 bases; unmatched junction nucleotides: 10. From germline, CDR1 is SGDLS and CDR2 YYNGEE. In DNA, the CDR3 is TGTGCCAGCAGTATAGGACTAGCTGAAAGCTCTGGGGCCAACGTCCTGACTTTC. It codes for CASSIGLAESSGANVLTF.

The gene calls are TRBV10-3 and TRBJ2-1, with a tentative D call TRBD2 (7 bases). V lost 10 bases to trimming and J lost 7 bases, with 20 bases between them. The CDR3 runs to 14 residues. Germline CDR1 reads ENHRY; CDR2 reads SYGVKD. The CDR3 DNA reads as TGTGCCAACGGACAGAGGGAGGGAGGGAATGAGCAGTTCTTC. The encoded protein is CANGQREGGNEQFF.

This chain connects TRBV4-1 to TRBJ2-3; TRBD2 agrees at 12 bases. In germline, CDR1 is MGHRA, CDR2 YSYEKL. V dropped 0 bases and J dropped 4; count of bases not matched to a gene: 2. The CDR3 consists of 16 residues. Written as DNA, the CDR3 is TGCGCCAGCAGCCAAGACTCTAGCGGGAGGGCAGATACGCAGTATTTT. Translation: CASSQDSSGRADTQYF.

The chain uses TRBV19 and TRBJ1-1, with D hard to call. The ends were cut back, 7 bases at V and 0 bases at J, with 6 bases in the middle. Germline assignment: CDR1 LNHDA and CDR2 SQIVND (reference sequence). The CDR3 is made up of 12 amino acids. The chain's CDR3 is CASTSMNTEAFF. The CDR3 DNA follows: TGTGCCAGTACTAGTATGAACACTGAAGCTTTCTTT.

The chain has TRBV28 and TRBJ1-6; TRBD1 might be the D (5 bases). Trimming pared 3 bases from V and 6 bases from J, leaving 12 bases between. CDR3 length: 15 amino acids. Germline V gene sequence: CDR1 MDHEN, CDR2 SYDVKM. The CDR3 protein is CASSLAGPTNSPLHF. The CDR3 bases are TGTGCCAGCAGTTTGGCGGGGCCAACTAATTCACCCCTCCACTTT.

This clone turned up a few times. This rearrangement joins TRBV6-5 to TRBJ1-3; 7 nucleotides align to TRBD1. Germline V CDR1 and CDR2: MNHEY, SVGAGI. The CDR3 totals 15 residues. With V trimmed by 6 bases and J by 1 base, 6 bases remained unmatched. CDR3 sequence reads: CASSRQGRSGNTIYF. The CDR3 coding sequence is TGTGCCAGCAGCCGACAGGGTCGGTCTGGAAACACCATATATTTT.

Comment on this clone: Other DNA sequences within the sample encode an identical CDR3. The chain recombines TRBV30 with TRBJ1-1; 8 positions match TRBD1. This CDR3 contains 13 residues. CDR1 is GTSNPN, CDR2 SVGIG, per germline (reference sequence). The V segment lost 5 bases and the J segment 1 base; nucleotides outside the gene matches: 3. The CDR3 is CAWRTGPNTEAFF. The CDR3 nucleotides are TGTGCCTGGCGGACAGGGCCGAACACTGAAGCTTTCTTT.

CDR3 protein: CASSRETQYF. As DNA, the CDR3 is TGTGCCAGCAGCCGGGAGACCCAGTACTTC. The chain employs TRBV28 and TRBJ2-5; no clear D gene. The CDR3 consists of 10 residues. Germline lookup yields CDR1 MDHEN and CDR2 SYDVKM. The germline V and J ends were trimmed by 6 bases and 5 bases, with 4 bases remaining between them.

This chain connects TRBV11-2 to TRBJ2-1; TRBD2 matches at 10 bases. In germline, CDR1 is SGHAT, CDR2 FQNNGV. Trimming cost V 6 bases and J 10 bases; bases outside gene matches: 9. The CDR3 extends over 14 amino acids. The CDR3 sequence: CASRSTSGIYEQFF. The CDR3 DNA reads as TGTGCCAGCAGATCTACTAGCGGGATTTACGAGCAGTTCTTC.

The J gene is TRBJ2-3, the V gene TRBV6-2 or TRBV6-3, with 7 bases aligning to TRBD2. Germline V lookup: CDR1 MNHEY, CDR2 SVGEGT. CDR3 size: 15 residues. The V gene end was trimmed by 4 bases and the J gene end by 4 bases; junction bases not matched to a gene: 8. The CDR3 region has the DNA TGTGCCAGCAGTTGGGCGGGAGAGAGGGCAGATACGCAGTATTTT. Protein product: CASSWAGERADTQYF.

This clone was picked up one time. The chain carries TRBV18 and TRBJ2-3, with 8 bases aligning to TRBD2. Germline CDR1 and CDR2: KGHSH and LQKENI. This CDR3 has 15 residues. V was clipped by 5 bases and J by 0 bases; unmatched bases: 4. As DNA, the CDR3 is TGTGCCAGCTCAAACGGACTAGCTAGCACAGATACGCAGTATTTT. Protein product: CASSNGLASTDTQYF.

This chain joins TRBV28 and TRBJ1-2; D is ambiguous. V was trimmed by 8 bases and J by 10 bases, leaving 20 bases between them. Germline V CDR1 and CDR2: MDHEN, SYDVKM. The CDR3 covers 13 residues. The CDR3 bases are TGTGCCAGCTCCTGGGGAGGGAAAATAACCTACACCTTC. It encodes CASSWGGKITYTF.

The chain links TRBV19 to TRBJ1-1; TRBD1 matches at 12 bases. This CDR3 has 17 residues. The germline V gene encodes CDR1 LNHDA and CDR2 SQIVND (reference sequence). V lost 6 bases and J lost 0; bases outside the gene matches: 8. The CDR3 is CASRPGQGAYMNTEAFF. CDR3 sequence (DNA): TGTGCCAGTAGGCCGGGACAGGGGGCGTACATGAACACTGAAGCTTTCTTT.

The rearrangement links TRBV10-3 to TRBJ2-1; D might be TRBD1 (6 bases). The germline V gene has CDR1 ENHRY and CDR2 SYGVKD. The CDR3 is 15 residues long. Deletions cut 5 bases from V and 5 bases from J, with 16 bases between. In DNA, the CDR3 is TGTGCCATCAGTTCAACCGGGACACAAGACAATGAGCAGTTCTTC. The encoded protein is CAISSTGTQDNEQFF.